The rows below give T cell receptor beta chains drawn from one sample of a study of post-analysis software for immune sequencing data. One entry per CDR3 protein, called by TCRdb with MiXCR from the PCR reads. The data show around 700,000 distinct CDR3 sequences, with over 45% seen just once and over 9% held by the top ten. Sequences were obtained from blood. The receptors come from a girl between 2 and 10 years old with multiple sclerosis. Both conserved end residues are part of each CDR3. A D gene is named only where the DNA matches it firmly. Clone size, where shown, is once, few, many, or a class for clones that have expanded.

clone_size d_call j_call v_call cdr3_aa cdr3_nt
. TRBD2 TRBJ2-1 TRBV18 CASSPRGGLAGGLDNEQFF TGTGCCAGCTCACCGAGGGGAGGACTAGCGGGAGGGCTCGACAATGAGCAGTTCTTC
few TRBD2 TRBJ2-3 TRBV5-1 CASRTGTSGRTDTQYF TGCGCCAGCAGGACCGGGACTAGCGGGAGAACAGATACGCAGTATTTT
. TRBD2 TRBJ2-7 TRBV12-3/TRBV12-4 CASTGDYTEQYF TGTGCCAGCACCGGGGACTACACCGAGCAGTACTTC
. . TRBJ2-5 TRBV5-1 CASSFLTGLEQYF TGCGCCAGCAGCTTCCTAACAGGTCTGGAGCAGTACTTC
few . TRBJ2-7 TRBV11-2 CASSSGGQGYYEQYF TGTGCCAGCAGCTCCGGGGGGCAGGGGTATTACGAGCAGTACTTC
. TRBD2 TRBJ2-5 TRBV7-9 CASSRTSGSETQYF TGTGCCAGCAGCCGGACTAGCGGGTCAGAGACCCAGTACTTC
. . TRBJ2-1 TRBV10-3 CAIRDTRAYYNEQFF TGTGCCATCAGAGACACCAGGGCCTACTACAATGAGCAGTTCTTC
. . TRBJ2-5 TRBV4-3 CASSQTFPSLLEETQYF TGCGCCAGCAGCCAAACATTTCCTTCACTTTTAGAAGAGACCCAGTACTTC
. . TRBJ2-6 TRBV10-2 CASSGADGANVLTF TGCGCCAGCAGTGGGGCAGATGGGGCCAACGTCCTGACTTTC
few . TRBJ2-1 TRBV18 CASSLDRASQFF TGTGCCAGCTCCCTCGACAGAGCGTCGCAGTTCTTC
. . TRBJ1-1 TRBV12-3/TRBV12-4 CASILFPGHNTEAFF TGTGCCAGCATTCTATTCCCGGGACATAACACTGAAGCTTTCTTT
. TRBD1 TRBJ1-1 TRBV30 CAWSPTGDTEAFF TGTGCCTGGAGCCCCACAGGGGACACTGAAGCTTTCTTT
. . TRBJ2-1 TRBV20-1 CSASFGRVFNEQFF TGCAGTGCTAGCTTCGGCAGGGTCTTCAATGAGCAGTTCTTC
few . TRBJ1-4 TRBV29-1 CSVEPRGTNEKLFF TGCAGCGTTGAACCGCGGGGCACTAATGAAAAACTGTTTTTT
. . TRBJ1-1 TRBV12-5 CASGFEEGTEAFF TGTGCTAGTGGTTTTGAAGAGGGCACTGAAGCTTTCTTT
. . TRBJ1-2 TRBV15 CATSSRQRSPGYTF TGTGCCACCAGCTCCCGACAAAGGTCCCCTGGCTACACCTTC
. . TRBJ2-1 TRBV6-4 CASSDDHNEQFF TGTGCCAGCAGTGACGATCACAATGAGCAGTTCTTC
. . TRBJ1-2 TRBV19 CASSARSPSGGYTF TGTGCCAGTAGTGCAAGATCCCCATCGGGCGGCTACACCTTC
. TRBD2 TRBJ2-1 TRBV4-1 CASSPPARGLVYNEQFF TGCGCCAGCAGTCCCCCGGCGCGGGGGTTGGTTTACAATGAGCAGTTCTTC
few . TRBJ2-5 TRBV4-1 CASSQVPLAGETQYF TGCGCCAGCAGCCAAGTTCCGCTAGCTGGGGAGACCCAGTACTTC
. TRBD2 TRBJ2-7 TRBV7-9 CASSLAGGIGIYEQYF TGTGCCAGCAGCTTAGCGGGAGGGATAGGGATCTACGAGCAGTACTTC
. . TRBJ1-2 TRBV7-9 CASSLVDLPNYGYTF TGTGCCAGCAGCTTAGTTGACCTCCCTAACTATGGCTACACCTTC
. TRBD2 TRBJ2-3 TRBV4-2 CASSLRAGARDTQYF TGTGCCAGCAGCCTTAGAGCGGGAGCACGCGATACGCAGTATTTT
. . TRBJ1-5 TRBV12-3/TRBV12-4 CASSFGLDGSNQPQHF TGTGCCAGCAGTTTCGGTTTGGACGGCTCCAATCAGCCCCAGCATTTT
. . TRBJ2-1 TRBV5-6 CASSFLGSSYNERFF TGTGCCAGCAGCTTTTTGGGGAGCTCCTACAATGAGCGGTTCTTC
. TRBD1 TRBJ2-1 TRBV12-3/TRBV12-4 CASSSDRPNNEQFF TGTGCCAGCAGCTCGGACAGGCCAAACAATGAGCAGTTCTTC
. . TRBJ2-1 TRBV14 CASSPEGRASPYNEQFF TGTGCCAGCAGCCCTGAAGGACGCGCGTCACCTTACAATGAGCAGTTCTTC
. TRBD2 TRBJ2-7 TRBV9 CASSVASGNSYEQYF TGTGCCAGCAGCGTGGCCAGCGGGAACTCCTACGAGCAGTACTTC
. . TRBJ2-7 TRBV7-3 CASSPTADRSEQYF TGTGCCAGCAGCCCAACGGCCGATCGGAGCGAGCAGTACTTC
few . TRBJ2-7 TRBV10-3 CAIAPEGTEQYF TGTGCCATCGCCCCCGAAGGGACCGAGCAGTACTTC
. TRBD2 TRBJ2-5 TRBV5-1 CASSPRGGRGETQYF TGCGCCAGCAGCCCGCGCGGGGGTCGGGGAGAGACCCAGTACTTC
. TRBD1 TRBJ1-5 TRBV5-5 CASSGGTVRNQPQHF TGTGCCAGCAGCGGGGGGACAGTGAGGAATCAGCCCCAGCATTTT
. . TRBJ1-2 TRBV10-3 CAISDSSTGPYGYTF TGTGCCATCAGTGACTCTTCGACGGGCCCTTATGGCTACACCTTC
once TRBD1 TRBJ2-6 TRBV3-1 CASSQGQARANVLTF TGTGCCAGCAGTCAAGGACAGGCGAGGGCCAACGTCCTGACTTTC
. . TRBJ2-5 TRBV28 CASSFGRFVRETQYF TGTGCCAGCAGTTTTGGACGCTTTGTCCGGGAGACCCAGTACTTC
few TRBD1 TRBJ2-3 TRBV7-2 CASSRDRVDTQYF TGTGCCAGCAGCCGGGACAGGGTGGATACGCAGTATTTT
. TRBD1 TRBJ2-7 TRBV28 CASRDRVQGEQYF TGTGCCAGCCGGGACAGGGTCCAAGGGGAGCAGTACTTC
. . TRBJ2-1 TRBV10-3 CAISDWGESYNEQCF TGTGCCATCAGTGACTGGGGGGAGTCCTACAATGAGCAGTGCTTC
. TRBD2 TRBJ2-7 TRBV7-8 CASSLARSGGVSYEQYF TGTGCCAGCAGCTTAGCAAGGAGCGGGGGGGTTTCCTACGAGCAGTACTTC
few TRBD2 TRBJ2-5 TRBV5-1 CASNLAGGQETQYF TGCGCCAGCAACCTAGCGGGGGGGCAAGAGACCCAGTACTTC
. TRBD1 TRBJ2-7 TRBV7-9 CASSSGGNSYEQYF TGTGCCAGCAGCTCAGGGGGTAACTCCTACGAGCAGTACTTC
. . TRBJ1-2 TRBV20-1 CSALKTGVYGYTF TGCAGTGCTCTTAAGACAGGAGTCTATGGCTACACCTTC
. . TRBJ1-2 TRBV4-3 CASSQDKGCYTF TGCGCCAGCAGCCAAGATAAGGGTTGCTACACCTTC
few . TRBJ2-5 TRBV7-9 CASSPTGIQETQYF TGTGCCAGCAGCCCGACGGGGATACAAGAGACCCAGTACTTC
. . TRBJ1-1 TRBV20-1 CSASGWTEAFF TGCAGTGCTAGTGGGTGGACTGAAGCTTTCTTT
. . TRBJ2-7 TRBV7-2 CASSLSGYGGEQYF TGTGCCAGCAGCTTGTCTGGGTACGGAGGCGAGCAGTACTTC
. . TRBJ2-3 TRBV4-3 CASSQDYGTDTQYF TGCGCCAGCAGCCAAGACTACGGCACAGATACGCAGTATTTT
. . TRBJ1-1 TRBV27 CASSLSGGSNTEAFF TGTGCCAGCAGTTTATCAGGGGGATCGAACACTGAAGCTTTCTTT
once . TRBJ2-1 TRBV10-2 CAGGGSGGYNEQFF TGCGCAGGGGGGGGTAGCGGAGGCTACAATGAGCAGTTCTTC
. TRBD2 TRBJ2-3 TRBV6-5 CASSYSITSGAPDTQYF TGTGCCAGCAGTTACTCCATAACTAGCGGGGCTCCAGATACGCAGTATTTT
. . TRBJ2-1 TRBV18 CASSRPGQGFNEQFF TGTGCCAGCTCACGACCGGGACAAGGGTTTAATGAGCAGTTCTTC
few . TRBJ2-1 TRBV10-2 CASGVSVEQFF TGCGCCAGCGGCGTTTCGGTTGAGCAGTTCTTC